This T cell receptor beta chain was captured in a study of human T cells and chemical hapten exposure. TCRdb itself ran the RACE reads through MiXCR, one entry per CDR3 protein. Counted here are 150,000 to 200,000 distinct CDR3 sequences, approximately 20% occurring once; the ten biggest clones make up under 8.5%. V shed 5 bases and J 8 bases; nucleotides not matched to a gene: 14. The CDR3 is made up of 16 amino acids. Looked up from germline, CDR1 is MNHEY and CDR2 is SMNVEV (reference sequence). Time point meaning: patch test 1, 2 weeks after DPC sensitization. The treatment was: therapeutic diphenylcyclopropenone sensitization with weekly scalp DPC.

This clonotype was sampled from a woman aged 45-65 years with alopecia areata. Some clones in this sample may be carry-over from other donors' samples. The chain links TRBV27 to TRBJ2-1, with TRBD2 matching over 8 bases. This sample comprised whole blood, obtained in connection with sensitization to the hapten diphenylcyclopropenone (DPC). The CDR3, as DNA: TGTGCCAGCAGTCAGCCGGGACTAGAAGAGGGCTATGAGCAGTTCTTC. Translation: CASSQPGLEEGYEQFF.